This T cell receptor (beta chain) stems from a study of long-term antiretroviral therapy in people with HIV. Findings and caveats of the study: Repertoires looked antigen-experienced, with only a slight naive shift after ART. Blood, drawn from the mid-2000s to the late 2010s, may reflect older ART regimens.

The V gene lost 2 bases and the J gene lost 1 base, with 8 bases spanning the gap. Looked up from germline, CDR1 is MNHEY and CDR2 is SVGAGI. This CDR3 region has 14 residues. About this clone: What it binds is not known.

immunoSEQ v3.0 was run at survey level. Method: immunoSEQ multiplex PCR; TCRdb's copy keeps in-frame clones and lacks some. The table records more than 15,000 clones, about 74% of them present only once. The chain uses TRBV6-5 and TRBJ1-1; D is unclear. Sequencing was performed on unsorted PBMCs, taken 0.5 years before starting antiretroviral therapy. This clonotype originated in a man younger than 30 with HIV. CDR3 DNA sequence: TGTGCCAGCAGTTACGGGCCGGAGAACACTGAAGCTTTCTTT. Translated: CASSYGPENTEAFF.